A single sample is the source of the 24 T cell receptor beta chains below, sequenced in a study of T-cell reconstitution after alpha-beta-depleted transplantation in children. The TCRbeta library incorporated unique molecular identifiers. TCRdb re-called the PCR reads with MiXCR, one entry per CDR3 protein. The sample contains roughly 500,000 distinct CDR3 sequences, 32% of which appear only once. The sequenced sample was PBMCs from the stem cell graft donor, obtained from the stem cell graft. All receptors come from a human donor who donated a stem cell graft to a child with aplastic anemia.

CDR3 loop: CASSSLETGTSEMYNEQFF. The CDR3 nucleotides read TGTGCCAGCAGCTCCCTTGAAACCGGGACTAGCGAGATGTACAATGAGCAGTTCTTC. This chain links TRBV11-1 with TRBJ2-1; TRBD2 matches 10 bases. Germline CDR1 is SGHAT and CDR2 is FQDESV (reference sequence). CDR3 length: 19 amino acids. After removal of 4 bases from V and 4 bases from J, the junction contained 16 bases not matched to a gene.

This chain links TRBV14 with TRBJ2-1, with D perhaps TRBD1 or TRBD2 (5 bases each). The CDR3 contains 16 residues. From germline, CDR1 is SGHDN and CDR2 FVKESK. V was clipped by 4 bases and J by 7 bases, with 20 bases between them. Here the CDR3 reads CASSLLTPGQGNEQFF. The CDR3 DNA follows: TGTGCCAGCAGCCTCCTCACTCCGGGGCAGGGAAATGAGCAGTTCTTC.

This clonotype was detected only a few times. The V and J genes are TRBV15 and TRBJ2-1, with D tentatively TRBD2 (5 bases). Germline V lookup: CDR1 LNHNV, CDR2 YYDKDF (reference sequence). The length of the CDR3 is 17 residues. Trimming removed 3 bases at V and 3 bases at J, with 18 bases between. The CDR3: CATSSDLLAYDYNEQFF. The DNA for the CDR3 is TGTGCCACCAGCAGCGACCTTCTAGCATACGACTACAATGAGCAGTTCTTC.

This clonotype turned up a few times. The chain combines TRBV12-5 with TRBJ2-2; D not resolved. Trimming stripped 5 bases from V and 5 bases from J, with 9 bases between. Germline V gene sequence: CDR1 LGHNT, CDR2 FRNRAP. The CDR3 is 13 residues long. As DNA, the CDR3 is TGTGCTAGTGGTACGGTTAGGACCGGGGAGCTGTTTTTT. Translating it yields CASGTVRTGELFF.

This clonotype was found a few times. The chain carries TRBV14 and TRBJ2-1; no clear D gene. The CDR3 extends over 15 amino acids. Trimming took off 3 bases at V and 2 bases at J, with 11 bases between the two ends. In germline, CDR1 is SGHDN, CDR2 FVKESK. This chain's CDR3 is CASSQNNGAYNEQFF. CDR3 bases: TGTGCCAGCAGCCAGAACAACGGTGCCTACAATGAGCAGTTCTTC.

This clonotype has just a few counts. This chain joins TRBV5-1 and TRBJ2-1, with D uncertain. The CDR3 totals 13 residues. Germline-derived CDR1 and CDR2 are SGHRS and YFSETQ. V dropped 0 bases and J dropped 9 bases, with 10 bases sitting between them. The CDR3 protein is CASSLAVRSEQFF. In nucleotides, the CDR3 is TGCGCCAGCAGCTTGGCCGTCAGGTCTGAGCAGTTCTTC.

Worth noting for this clonotype: A single base separates this from a much larger clone, so it may be a read error. The chain recombines TRBV20-1 with TRBJ1-1, with D maybe TRBD1 (6 bases). The CDR3 contains 13 residues. Germline lookup yields CDR1 DFQATT and CDR2 SNEGSKA (reference sequence). Trimming removed 6 bases at V and 2 bases at J, with 13 bases between. The CDR3 spells CSARPDSNTEAFF. The CDR3 DNA is TGCAGTGCAAGGCCGGACAGCAACACTGAAGCTTTCTTT.

The chain uses TRBV24-1 and TRBJ2-5; 8 nucleotides match TRBD1. With V trimmed by 4 bases and J by 4 bases, 7 bases remained unmatched. Germline V CDR1 and CDR2: KGHDR, SFDVKD. The CDR3 has 15 amino acids. CDR3 region: CATSDTGQGRETQYF. CDR3 nucleotides: TGTGCCACCAGTGACACCGGACAGGGAAGAGAGACCCAGTACTTC.

This clonotype occurred a few times. The chain carries TRBV4-3 and TRBJ2-1, with 7 bases fitting TRBD1. The CDR3 runs 13 residues. V dropped 3 bases and J dropped 8; count of bases not matched to a gene: 4. The V gene's germline CDR1 is LGHNA and CDR2 YSLEER. CDR3 protein: CASSQSQGYEQFF. CDR3 coding DNA: TGCGCCAGCAGCCAGTCACAGGGGTATGAGCAGTTCTTC.

This clonotype was picked up a small number of times. This sequence joins TRBV5-5 and TRBJ1-4, with a tentative D call TRBD1 (5 bases). Trimming took off 4 bases at V and 8 bases at J, with 18 bases between the two ends. Germline V gene sequence: CDR1 SGHKS, CDR2 YYEKEE (reference sequence). The CDR3 totals 15 residues. This CDR3 reads CASSISTGSVEKLFF. CDR3 coding DNA: TGTGCCAGCAGCATATCAACAGGATCCGTAGAAAAACTGTTTTTT.

This clonotype was observed a handful of times. The chain has TRBV27 and TRBJ2-5, with 7 nucleotides matching TRBD2. The CDR3 extends over 15 amino acids. With 4 bases clipped from V and 5 bases from J, the junction kept 10 bases outside the gene matches. Germline V gives CDR1 MNHEY, CDR2 SMNVEV (reference sequence). The CDR3 DNA is TGTGCCAGCAGTTGGGGGGGGACCTCTCGGGAGACCCAGTACTTC. This gives the protein CASSWGGTSRETQYF.

This chain connects TRBV7-2 to TRBJ2-2; D is possibly TRBD2 (6 bases). The CDR3 is made up of 15 amino acids. Trimming stripped 5 bases from V and 8 bases from J, with 18 bases between. The germline V gene encodes CDR1 SGHTA and CDR2 FQGNSA. In DNA form, the CDR3 reads TGTGCCAGCAGCCCGGGGACGATGGGGGGAGGGGAGCTGTTTTTT. This codes for CASSPGTMGGGELFF. The full variable domain, its missing parts supplied by reference TRBV7-2 and TRBJ2-2, is GAGVSQSPSNKVTEKGKDVELRCDPISGHTALYWYRQSLGQGLEFLIYFQGNSAPDKSGLPSDRFSAERTGGSVSTLTIQRTQQEDSAVYLCASSPGTMGGGELFFGEGSRLTVL.

The V call is TRBV4-3, the J call TRBJ1-1; D is uncertain. The CDR3 runs to 14 residues. Trimming cost V 0 bases and J 1 base, with 6 bases left between them. CDR1 and CDR2 from the germline V gene are LGHNA and YSLEER. CDR3 loop: CASSQESRNTEAFF. The DNA for the CDR3 is TGCGCCAGCAGCCAAGAAAGTAGGAACACTGAAGCTTTCTTT.

The rearrangement links TRBV20-1 to TRBJ2-2; unclear D gene. Germline V gene lookup returns CDR1 DFQATT and CDR2 SNEGSKA (reference sequence). V was cut by 6 bases and J by 0 bases, with 5 bases left in between. This CDR3 is 12 amino acids long. Here the CDR3 DNA reads TGCAGTGCAGAAGCGAACACCGGGGAGCTGTTTTTT. Its translation: CSAEANTGELFF.

This chain joins TRBV27 and TRBJ2-7, with 11 positions matching TRBD1. After removal of 6 bases from V and 6 bases from J, the junction contained 13 bases not matched to a gene. CDR1 is MNHEY, CDR2 SMNVEV, per germline (reference sequence). The CDR3 totals 16 residues. DNA of the CDR3: TGTGCCAGCAGCCCCTGGACAGGGGGCGAAGTTTCCGAGCAGTACTTC. Residues: CASSPWTGGEVSEQYF.

The rearrangement links TRBV14 to TRBJ2-5; the match to TRBD2 covers 7 bases. CDR1 and CDR2 (germline): SGHDN, FVKESK. The length of the CDR3 is 20 residues. Trimming at V came to 3 bases and at J to 1 base, leaving 20 bases not matched to a gene. The DNA for the CDR3 is TGTGCCAGCAGCCACCCCGGAGGGGCGGTTTGGGGGGAGGGCCAAGAGACCCAGTACTTC. Its protein product is CASSHPGGAVWGEGQETQYF.

This chain links TRBV6-2 or TRBV6-3 with TRBJ1-1; a weak D match, TRBD1 (6 bases). Trimming shortened V by 0 bases and J by 4 bases, and 12 bases separated the two germline ends. The germline CDR1 and CDR2 sequences are MNHEY and SVGEGT. CDR3 length: 15 amino acids. The CDR3 protein is CASSYSHRVATEAFF. In nucleotides, the CDR3 is TGTGCCAGCAGTTACTCGCACAGGGTAGCCACTGAAGCTTTCTTT.

The chain couples TRBV5-5 to TRBJ1-2; D is uncertain. The V and J ends lost 5 bases and 8 bases respectively, with 10 bases between them. CDR1 and CDR2 (germline): SGHKS, YYEKEE (reference sequence). The CDR3 is 11 amino acids. CDR3 bases: TGTGCCAGCAGGCAAATGAAGGGCTACACCTTC. It yields the protein CASRQMKGYTF.

Here the CDR3 DNA reads TGTGCCAGCAGCTCCCCAGGGGTTGAAGCTTTCTTT. This sequence encodes CASSSPGVEAFF. The chain uses TRBV5-5 and TRBJ1-1, with a tentative D call TRBD1 (6 bases). The ends were cut back, 3 bases at V and 7 bases at J, with 10 bases in the middle. This CDR3 is 12 amino acids long. CDR1 and CDR2 (germline): SGHKS, YYEKEE (reference sequence).

The rearrangement uses TRBV24-1 and TRBJ2-1; 7 nucleotides line up with TRBD1. V shed 7 bases, J shed 2 bases, and the junction held 10 bases outside the gene matches. The CDR3 spans 16 residues. CDR1 is KGHDR and CDR2 is SFDVKD in the germline V gene. The DNA of the CDR3 is TGTGCCACCAGCGACAGGGCCGCTGGCCCCTACAATGAGCAGTTCTTC. Its translation is CATSDRAAGPYNEQFF.

CDR3 loop: CASSLSQTQYF. For the CDR3, the DNA is TGTGCCAGCAGTTTATCGCAGACCCAGTACTTC. The J gene is TRBJ2-5, the V gene TRBV6-6; D is uncertain. V was shortened by 4 bases and J by 6 bases, with 6 bases between the two germline ends. Germline V gives CDR1 MNHNY, CDR2 SVGAGI (reference sequence). The CDR3 sequence is 11 residues long.

CDR3 sequence (DNA): TGTGCCACCAGCAGAGATGGTAGCGGACACAATGAGCAGTTCTTC. This codes for CATSRDGSGHNEQFF. The V call is TRBV15, the J call TRBJ2-1, with D possibly matching TRBD2 (6 bases). This CDR3 has 15 residues. Trimming took 0 bases from V and 5 from J, leaving 11 bases between them. Germline lookup yields CDR1 LNHNV and CDR2 YYDKDF (reference sequence). The whole variable domain, remainder taken from reference TRBV15 and TRBJ2-1, is DAMVIQNPRYQVTQFGKPVTLSCSQTLNHNVMYWYQQKSSQAPKLLFHYYDKDFNNEADTPDNFQSRRPNTSFCFLDIRSPGLGDTAMYLCATSRDGSGHNEQFFGPGTRLTVL.

The V call is TRBV29-1, the J call TRBJ2-7; 8 nucleotides agree with TRBD2. Germline CDR1 SQVTM, CDR2 ANQGSEA. The CDR3 is 13 amino acids. The V segment lost 6 bases and the J segment 3 bases; nucleotides outside the gene matches: 7. In nucleotides, the CDR3 is TGCAGCGTCGGCTTGCGGGGGGACTACGAGCAGTACTTC. Its translation: CSVGLRGDYEQYF.

The chain combines TRBV27 with TRBJ2-1; no definite D call. CDR1 and CDR2 from the germline V gene are MNHEY and SMNVEV (reference sequence). V was pared by 4 bases and J by 0 bases, with 10 bases between. There are 15 residues in the CDR3. The CDR3 sequence: CASSSRADSYNEQFF. CDR3 DNA sequence: TGTGCCAGCAGTTCGAGAGCCGACTCCTACAATGAGCAGTTCTTC.